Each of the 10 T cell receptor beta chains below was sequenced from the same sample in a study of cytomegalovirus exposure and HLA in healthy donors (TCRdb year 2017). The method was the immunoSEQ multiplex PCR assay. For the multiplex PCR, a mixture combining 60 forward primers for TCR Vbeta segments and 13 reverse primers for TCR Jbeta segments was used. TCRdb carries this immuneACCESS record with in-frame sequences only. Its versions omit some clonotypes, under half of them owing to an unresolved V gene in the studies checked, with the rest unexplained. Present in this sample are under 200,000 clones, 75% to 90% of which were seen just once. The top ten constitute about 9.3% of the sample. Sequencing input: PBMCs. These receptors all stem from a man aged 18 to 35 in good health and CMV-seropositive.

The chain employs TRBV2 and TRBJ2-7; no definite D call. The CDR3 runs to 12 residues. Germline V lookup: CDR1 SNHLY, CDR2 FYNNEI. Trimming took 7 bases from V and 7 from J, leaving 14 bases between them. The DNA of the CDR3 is TGTGCCAGCACCCGGAGTGATATTGAGCAGTACTTC. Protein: CASTRSDIEQYF.

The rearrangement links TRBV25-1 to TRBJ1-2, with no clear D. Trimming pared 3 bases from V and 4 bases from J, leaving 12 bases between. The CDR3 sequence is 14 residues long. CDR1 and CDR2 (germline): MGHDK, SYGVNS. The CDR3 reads CASSDWAESYGYTF. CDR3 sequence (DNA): TGTGCCAGCAGTGATTGGGCAGAATCCTATGGCTACACCTTC.

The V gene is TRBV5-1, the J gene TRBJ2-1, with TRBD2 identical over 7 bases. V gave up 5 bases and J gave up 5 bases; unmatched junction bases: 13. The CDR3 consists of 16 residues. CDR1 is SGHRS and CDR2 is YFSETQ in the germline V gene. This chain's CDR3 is CASRDIDGRAHNEQFF. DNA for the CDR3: TGCGCCAGCAGGGACATCGATGGGAGGGCTCACAATGAGCAGTTCTTC.

This CDR3 is CASNWTSGGPGTDTQYF. The CDR3, as DNA: TGTGCCAGCAATTGGACTAGCGGGGGGCCTGGCACAGATACGCAGTATTTT. The chain joins TRBV21-1 to TRBJ2-3; the table's TRBD2 call for D was not verified on the DNA. TRBV21-1 is designated a pseudogene. CDR3 length: 17 amino acids.

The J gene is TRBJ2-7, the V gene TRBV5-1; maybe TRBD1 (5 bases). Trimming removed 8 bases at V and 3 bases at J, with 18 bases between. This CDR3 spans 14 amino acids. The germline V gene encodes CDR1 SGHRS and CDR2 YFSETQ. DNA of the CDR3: TGCGCCAGTAGACTGCTTCAGGGTGACTACGAGCAGTACTTC. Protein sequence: CASRLLQGDYEQYF. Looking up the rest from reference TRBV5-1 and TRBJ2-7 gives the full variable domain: KAGVTQTPRYLIKTRGQQVTLSCSPISGHRSVSWYQQTPGQGLQFLFEYFSETQRNKGNFPGRFSGRQFSNSRSEMNVSTLELGDSALYLCASRLLQGDYEQYFGPGTRLTVT.

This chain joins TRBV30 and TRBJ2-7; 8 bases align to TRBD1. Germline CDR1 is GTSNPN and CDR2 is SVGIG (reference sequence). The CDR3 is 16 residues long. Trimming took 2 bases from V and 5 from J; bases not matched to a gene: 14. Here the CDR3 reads CAWSLDLTGALNEQYF. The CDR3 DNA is TGTGCCTGGAGTTTGGATCTGACAGGGGCTTTAAACGAGCAGTACTTC.

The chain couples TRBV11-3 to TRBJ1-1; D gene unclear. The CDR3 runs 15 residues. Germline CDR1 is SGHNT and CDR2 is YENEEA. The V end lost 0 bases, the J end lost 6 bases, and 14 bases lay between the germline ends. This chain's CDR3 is CASSLDGRGYAEAFF. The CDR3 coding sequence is TGTGCCAGCAGCTTAGACGGTCGGGGATACGCTGAAGCTTTCTTT.

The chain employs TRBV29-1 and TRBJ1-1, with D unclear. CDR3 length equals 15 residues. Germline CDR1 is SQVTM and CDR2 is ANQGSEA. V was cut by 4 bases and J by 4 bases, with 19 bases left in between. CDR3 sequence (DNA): TGCAGCGTTGCCCAGCGCGGCGCCTGGTCCACTGAAGCTTTCTTT. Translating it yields CSVAQRGAWSTEAFF.

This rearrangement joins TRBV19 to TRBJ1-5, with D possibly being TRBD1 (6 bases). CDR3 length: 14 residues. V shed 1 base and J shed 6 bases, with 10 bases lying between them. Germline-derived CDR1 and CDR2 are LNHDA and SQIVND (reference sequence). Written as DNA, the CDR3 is TGTGCCAGTAGTATAGGAGGGGGAAGTCAGCCCCAGCATTTT. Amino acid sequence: CASSIGGGSQPQHF. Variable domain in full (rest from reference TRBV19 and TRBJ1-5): DGGITQSPKYLFRKEGQNVTLSCEQNLNHDAMYWYRQDPGQGLRLIYYSQIVNDFQKGDIAEGYSVSREKKESFPLTVTSAQKNPTAFYLCASSIGGGSQPQHFGDGTRLSIL.

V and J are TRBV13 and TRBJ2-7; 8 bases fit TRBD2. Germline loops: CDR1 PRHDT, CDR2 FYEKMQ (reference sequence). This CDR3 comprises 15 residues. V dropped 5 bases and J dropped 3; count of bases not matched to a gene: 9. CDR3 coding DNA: TGTGCCAGCAGCCGGGAGGGGCAGGGGTTCTACGAGCAGTACTTC. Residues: CASSREGQGFYEQYF.